Sequencing of this TCR beta chain was carried out in a study of T cells in Graves' hyperthyroidism and ophthalmopathy. CDR1 is MDHEN, CDR2 SYDVKM, per germline. V lost 3 bases to trimming and J lost 6 bases; unmatched junction nucleotides: 7. The CDR3 is 15 amino acids. The source material, RNA transcripts, was used to amplify TCR beta CDR3 regions. TCR CDR3 underwent first-round RT-PCR with the HTBI primer set. TCRdb passed the multiplex PCR reads through MiXCR, listing each CDR3 protein once. The data show more than 300,000 distinct CDR3 sequences, approximately 14% seen once. This clonotype was counted many times.

Sequenced sample: blood. The J gene is TRBJ2-1, the V gene TRBV28, with 8 bases matching TRBD2. The receptor's source is a woman aged 55-70 years with Graves' hyperthyroidism. The CDR3 is CASSLRLAGFNEQFF. The CDR3 DNA reads as TGTGCCAGCAGTTTGCGGCTAGCGGGCTTCAATGAGCAGTTCTTC.